The 26 T cell receptor beta chains presented below share a single source sample, sequenced in a study of blood T cell repertoires in COVID-19. Profiled with immunoSEQ multiplex PCR; TCRdb holds only in-frame clones, not every one. The sample has under 450,000 clones, 75% to 90% seen once. The sequenced material came from peripheral blood. The receptors were gathered from a woman in her sixties or seventies with COVID-19, enrolled during active disease.

The CDR3 nucleotides are TGCGCCAGCAGCCAAGGGACGGGACATTATAATTCACCCCTCCACTTT. Its protein product is CASSQGTGHYNSPLHF. The genes are TRBV4-3 and TRBJ1-6; possibly TRBD1 for D (6 bases). The germline V and J ends were trimmed by 1 base and 4 bases, with 11 bases remaining between them. This CDR3 contains 16 residues. Germline-derived CDR1 and CDR2 are LGHNA and YSLEER.

The J gene is TRBJ1-5, the V gene TRBV7-8; D not resolved. CDR3 length: 17 amino acids. V was trimmed by 5 bases and J by 0 bases, leaving 17 bases between them. Germline V gene lookup returns CDR1 SGHVS and CDR2 FQNEAQ. CDR3 sequence reads: CASSPRGQPLSNQPQHF. The DNA for the CDR3 is TGTGCCAGCAGCCCCCGAGGGCAACCCCTTAGCAATCAGCCCCAGCATTTT.

The chain is built from TRBV7-2 and TRBJ1-2, with 8 bases aligning to TRBD1. This CDR3 comprises 15 residues. V dropped 0 bases and J dropped 4; count of bases not matched to a gene: 4. Germline-derived CDR1 and CDR2 are SGHTA and FQGNSA. CDR3 DNA: TGTGCCAGCAGCTTAGCAACAGGGGGAGGCTATGGCTACACCTTC. It translates to CASSLATGGGYGYTF.

The table lists this clone with a count of one. This chain joins TRBV3-1 (or the pseudogene TRBV3-2) and TRBJ1-1, with D hard to call. The V gene lost 8 bases and the J gene lost 4 bases, with 14 bases spanning the gap. Germline V CDR1 and CDR2: LGHDT, YNNKEL (reference sequence). The CDR3 is 13 residues long. Written as DNA, the CDR3 is TGTGCCAGCCTAAAGGGAGGAGGCACTGAAGCTTTCTTT. Translated, it gives CASLKGGGTEAFF.

The CDR3 sequence is CASSQVEGQGTYGYTF. CDR3 in DNA: TGTGCCAGCAGCCAAGTGGAAGGACAGGGGACCTATGGCTACACCTTC. This rearrangement joins TRBV4-2 to TRBJ1-2, with 9 nucleotides matching TRBD1. The V segment lost 1 base and the J segment 4 bases; nucleotides outside the gene matches: 7. The CDR3 contains 16 residues. The germline V gene has CDR1 LGHNA and CDR2 YNFKEQ.

The rearrangement joins TRBV3-1 (or the pseudogene TRBV3-2) to TRBJ2-5; no reliable D call. The CDR3 is 12 residues long. Germline V gene lookup returns CDR1 LGHDT and CDR2 YNNKEL (reference sequence). The V end was cut by 5 bases, the J end by 5 bases, with 9 bases between. CDR3 sequence reads: CASSGPGETQYF. In nucleotides, the CDR3 is TGTGCCAGCAGCGGCCCCGGGGAGACCCAGTACTTC.

This chain joins TRBV5-1 and TRBJ2-1; D is unclear. Germline CDR1 SGHRS, CDR2 YFSETQ. V shed 4 bases and J shed 0 bases, with 11 bases lying between them. CDR3 length equals 15 residues. This chain's CDR3 is CASSTDWSSYNEQFF. In DNA form, the CDR3 reads TGCGCCAGCAGCACCGACTGGAGCTCCTACAATGAGCAGTTCTTC.

The gene calls are TRBV5-1 and TRBJ2-1, with 11 nucleotides matching TRBD2. After removal of 4 bases from V and 8 bases from J, the junction contained 11 bases not matched to a gene. Germline V gene lookup returns CDR1 SGHRS and CDR2 YFSETQ. CDR3 size: 16 residues. CDR3 amino acids: CASSGLAGGGVDEQFF. In DNA, the CDR3 is TGCGCCAGCAGCGGGCTAGCGGGGGGCGGGGTGGATGAGCAGTTCTTC.

The chain uses TRBV5-1 and TRBJ2-7; D gene uncertain. With 1 base removed from V and 5 bases from J, the gap between germline ends came to 13 bases. This CDR3 has 14 amino acids. CDR1 and CDR2 (germline): SGHRS, YFSETQ. The CDR3 loop is CASSLMTGFDEQYF. The CDR3 coding sequence is TGCGCCAGCAGCTTGATGACGGGTTTCGACGAGCAGTACTTC.

The V call is TRBV2, the J call TRBJ1-4; TRBD1 might be the D (5 bases). V was cut by 4 bases and J by 5 bases, with 14 bases left in between. Looked up from germline, CDR1 is SNHLY and CDR2 is FYNNEI. The CDR3 is 15 amino acids. The CDR3 DNA sequence: TGTGCCAGCAGTGCCTCAGGGCAGGCCAATGAAAAACTGTTTTTT. Residues: CASSASGQANEKLFF.

The V call is TRBV9, the J call TRBJ2-7; D is possibly TRBD2 (5 bases). The germline gives CDR1 SGDLS, CDR2 YYNGEE. Trimming stripped 6 bases from V and 0 bases from J, with 13 bases between. The CDR3 covers 14 residues. CDR3 bases: TGTGCCAGCAACAGCGGAGCTGGCTCCTACGAGCAGTACTTC. Encoded protein: CASNSGAGSYEQYF.

The chain recombines TRBV7-2 with TRBJ2-7; 7 bases line up with TRBD2. Germline-derived CDR1 and CDR2 are SGHTA and FQGNSA. V lost 4 bases to trimming and J lost 6 bases; unmatched junction nucleotides: 6. The CDR3 totals 13 residues. The CDR3 loop is CASSSSGMGEQYF. CDR3 in DNA: TGTGCCAGCAGCTCCAGCGGGATGGGCGAGCAGTACTTC.

The chain has TRBV19 and TRBJ2-7, with 8 bases matching TRBD1. The CDR3 extends over 14 amino acids. Germline V lookup: CDR1 LNHDA, CDR2 SQIVND (reference sequence). Trimming cost V 5 bases and J 2 bases; bases outside gene matches: 5. DNA for the CDR3: TGTGCCAGTAGTCCGGCGGGACAGGCCTACGAGCAGTACTTC. It is translated as CASSPAGQAYEQYF.

V usage is TRBV7-9 and J usage is TRBJ1-2, with a tentative D call TRBD1 (5 bases). From germline, CDR1 is SEHNR and CDR2 FQNEAQ (reference sequence). Trimming took 5 bases from V and 0 from J, leaving 16 bases between them. This CDR3 contains 16 residues. The CDR3 region is CASSQGSATSNYGYTF. CDR3 in DNA: TGTGCCAGCAGCCAGGGTTCAGCTACCTCTAACTATGGCTACACCTTC. Complete variable domain (other parts from reference TRBV7-9 and TRBJ1-2): DTGVSQNPRHKITKRGQNVTFRCDPISEHNRLYWYRQTLGQGPEFLTYFQNEAQLEKSRLLSDRFSAERPKGSFSTLEIQRTEQGDSAMYLCASSQGSATSNYGYTFGSGTRLTVV.

The V gene is TRBV2, the J gene TRBJ1-1, with 7 bases lining up with TRBD1. J was trimmed by 5 bases and V by 7 bases; bases with no gene match: 7. The CDR3 has 13 amino acids. Germline loops: CDR1 SNHLY, CDR2 FYNNEI. The CDR3 protein is CASNLDRETEAFF. The CDR3 DNA is TGTGCCAGCAATCTTGACAGGGAAACTGAAGCTTTCTTT.

This chain uses TRBV29-1 with TRBJ1-4; 7 bases are shared with TRBD1. Per germline, CDR1 SQVTM and CDR2 ANQGSEA. The CDR3 has 13 amino acids. The V gene end was trimmed by 5 bases and the J gene end by 2 bases; junction bases not matched to a gene: 2. The CDR3 DNA reads TGCAGCGTTTCCAGGGGGACTAATGAAAAACTGTTTTTT. Encoded protein: CSVSRGTNEKLFF.

This chain joins TRBV7-2 and TRBJ1-3; maybe TRBD1 (5 bases). V dropped 4 bases and J dropped 1 base, with 8 bases sitting between them. Germline CDR1 SGHTA, CDR2 FQGNSA. The CDR3 extends over 14 amino acids. The CDR3 reads CASSWGGSGNTIYF. The CDR3 nucleotides are TGTGCCAGCAGCTGGGGGGGATCTGGAAACACCATATATTTT.

This clone showed up just once. This rearrangement joins TRBV6-1 to TRBJ1-6; TRBD1 matches 7 bases. CDR1 MNHNS and CDR2 SASEGT come from the germline V gene. CDR3 length: 19 amino acids. J lost 0 bases, V lost 0 bases, and 8 bases had no gene match. CDR3: CASSEADETGSSYNSPLHF. The CDR3 DNA is TGTGCCAGCAGTGAAGCGGACGAGACAGGGAGCTCCTATAATTCACCCCTCCACTTT.

The CDR3 nucleotides read TGTGCCACCAGCAGGACACTAGCGGTTAGCACAGATACGCAGTATTTT. It yields the protein CATSRTLAVSTDTQYF. The chain combines TRBV15 with TRBJ2-3; 8 positions match TRBD2. Unmatched junction bases numbered 5, after V lost 3 bases and J lost 0 bases. This CDR3 region has 16 residues. The germline V gene has CDR1 LNHNV and CDR2 YYDKDF (reference sequence). The whole variable domain, remainder taken from reference TRBV15 and TRBJ2-3, is DAMVIQNPRYQVTQFGKPVTLSCSQTLNHNVMYWYQQKSSQAPKLLFHYYDKDFNNEADTPDNFQSRRPNTSFCFLDIRSPGLGDTAMYLCATSRTLAVSTDTQYFGPGTRLTVL.

The chain combines TRBV11-3 with TRBJ2-1; D unclear. This CDR3 has 13 amino acids. CDR1 SGHNT and CDR2 YENEEA come from the germline V gene. V dropped 1 base and J dropped 2 bases, with 3 bases sitting between them. This chain's CDR3 is CASSLATYNEQFF. CDR3 in DNA: TGTGCCAGCAGCTTAGCTACCTACAATGAGCAGTTCTTC.

As concerns this clone: One end of the junction varies from germline; a read error may be responsible. The V and J genes are TRBV27 and TRBJ1-2; D might be TRBD1 (6 bases). The CDR3 length is 11 residues. CDR1 and CDR2 (germline): MNHEY, SMNVEV (reference sequence). The DNA of the CDR3 is TGTGCCAGCAGTTTAAGGGACAAAAGGGGCTTC. Translated: CASSLRDKRGF.

CDR3 coding DNA: TGTGCCAGCAGCCCAAGACTAGCGGGGGGCAGGGAGACCCAGTACTTC. This codes for CASSPRLAGGRETQYF. The gene calls are TRBV5-4 and TRBJ2-5; 13 bases match TRBD2. V was pared by 4 bases and J by 5 bases, with 8 bases of the junction left unmatched. Germline assignment: CDR1 SGHNT and CDR2 YYREEE (reference sequence). The CDR3 consists of 16 residues.

The chain is built from TRBV7-3 and TRBJ2-6, with 9 bases aligning to TRBD1. J lost 4 bases, V lost 5 bases, and 9 bases had no gene match. CDR3 length: 17 amino acids. Germline lookup yields CDR1 SGHTA and CDR2 FQGTGA. CDR3 nucleotide sequence: TGTGCCAGCAGCACGCGGGACAGGGTCTCCGGGGCCAACGTCCTGACTTTC. Translated: CASSTRDRVSGANVLTF. The whole variable domain, remainder taken from reference TRBV7-3 and TRBJ2-6, is GAGVSQTPSNKVTEKGKYVELRCDPISGHTALYWYRQSLGQGPEFLIYFQGTGAADDSGLPNDRFFAVRPEGSVSTLKIQRTERGDSAVYLCASSTRDRVSGANVLTFGAGSRLTVL.

V usage is TRBV10-1 and J usage is TRBJ2-5, with TRBD1 matching 7 bases. Germline CDR1 and CDR2: WNHNN and SYGVQD (reference sequence). The CDR3 is 16 amino acids. The J segment lost 2 bases and the V segment lost 0 bases, leaving 6 bases of the junction unmatched. The CDR3, as DNA: TGCGCCAGCAGTGAGTCTCCGAGACAGGGACAAGAGACCCAGTACTTC. Its protein product is CASSESPRQGQETQYF.

The chain couples TRBV11-2 to TRBJ1-3, with TRBD1 matching 10 bases. With 5 bases clipped from V and 4 bases from J, the junction kept 5 bases outside the gene matches. Germline CDR1 and CDR2: SGHAT and FQNNGV. This CDR3 has 15 residues. CDR3 in amino acids: CASSRQGASGNTIYF. The DNA for the CDR3 is TGTGCCAGCAGCCGACAGGGGGCTTCGGGAAACACCATATATTTT.

The CDR3 coding sequence is TGTGCCAGCAGTTACTCGGCGGCCATAAGCAATCAGCCCCAGCATTTT. Amino acid sequence: CASSYSAAISNQPQHF. This sequence joins TRBV6-2 or TRBV6-3 and TRBJ1-5; unclear D gene. V lost 0 bases and J 1 base, leaving 10 bases between the germline ends. Germline loops: CDR1 MNHEY, CDR2 SVGEGT. CDR3 length: 16 amino acids.